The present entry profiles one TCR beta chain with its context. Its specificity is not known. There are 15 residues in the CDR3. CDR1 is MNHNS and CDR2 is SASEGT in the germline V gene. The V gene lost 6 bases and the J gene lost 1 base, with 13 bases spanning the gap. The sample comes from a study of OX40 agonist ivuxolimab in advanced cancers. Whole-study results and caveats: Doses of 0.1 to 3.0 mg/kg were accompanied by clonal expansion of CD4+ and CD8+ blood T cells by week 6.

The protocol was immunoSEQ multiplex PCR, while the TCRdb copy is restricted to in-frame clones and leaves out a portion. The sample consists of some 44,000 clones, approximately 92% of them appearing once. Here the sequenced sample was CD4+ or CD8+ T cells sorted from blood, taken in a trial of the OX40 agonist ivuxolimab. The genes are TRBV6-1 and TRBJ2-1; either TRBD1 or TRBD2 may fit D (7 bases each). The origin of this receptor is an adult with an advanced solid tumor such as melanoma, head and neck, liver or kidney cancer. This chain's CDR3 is CASRGGTVSYNEQFF. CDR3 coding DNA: TGTGCCAGCAGGGGGGGGACAGTGTCCTACAATGAGCAGTTCTTC.